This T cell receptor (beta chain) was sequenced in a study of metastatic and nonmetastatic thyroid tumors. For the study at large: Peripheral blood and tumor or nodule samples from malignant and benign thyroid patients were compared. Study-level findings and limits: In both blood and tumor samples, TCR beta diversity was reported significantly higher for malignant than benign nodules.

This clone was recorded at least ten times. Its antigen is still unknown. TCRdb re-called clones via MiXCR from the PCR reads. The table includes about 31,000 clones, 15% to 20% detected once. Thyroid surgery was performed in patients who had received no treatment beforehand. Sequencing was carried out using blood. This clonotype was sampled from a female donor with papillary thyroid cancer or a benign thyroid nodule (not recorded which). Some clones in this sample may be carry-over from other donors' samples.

This chain's CDR3 is CASSFRSDGPSNYGYTF. CDR3 DNA sequence: TGTGCCAGCAGTTTTCGTTCTGACGGACCCTCTAACTATGGCTACACCTTC. The gene calls are TRBV12-3 or TRBV12-4 and TRBJ1-2; D unclear. The CDR3 covers 17 residues. Trimming pared 3 bases from V and 0 bases from J, leaving 17 bases between.